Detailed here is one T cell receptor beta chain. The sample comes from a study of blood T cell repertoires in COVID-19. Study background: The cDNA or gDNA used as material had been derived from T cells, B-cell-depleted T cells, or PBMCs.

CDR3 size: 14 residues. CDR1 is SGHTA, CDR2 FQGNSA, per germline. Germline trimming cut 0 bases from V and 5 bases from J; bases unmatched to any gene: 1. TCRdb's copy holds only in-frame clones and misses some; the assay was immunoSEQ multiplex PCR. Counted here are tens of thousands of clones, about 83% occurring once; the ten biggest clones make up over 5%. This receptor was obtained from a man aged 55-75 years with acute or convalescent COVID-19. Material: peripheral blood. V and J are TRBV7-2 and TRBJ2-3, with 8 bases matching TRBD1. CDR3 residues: CASSLAGQGDTQYF. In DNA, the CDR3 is TGTGCCAGCAGCTTAGCCGGACAGGGAGATACGCAGTATTTT.